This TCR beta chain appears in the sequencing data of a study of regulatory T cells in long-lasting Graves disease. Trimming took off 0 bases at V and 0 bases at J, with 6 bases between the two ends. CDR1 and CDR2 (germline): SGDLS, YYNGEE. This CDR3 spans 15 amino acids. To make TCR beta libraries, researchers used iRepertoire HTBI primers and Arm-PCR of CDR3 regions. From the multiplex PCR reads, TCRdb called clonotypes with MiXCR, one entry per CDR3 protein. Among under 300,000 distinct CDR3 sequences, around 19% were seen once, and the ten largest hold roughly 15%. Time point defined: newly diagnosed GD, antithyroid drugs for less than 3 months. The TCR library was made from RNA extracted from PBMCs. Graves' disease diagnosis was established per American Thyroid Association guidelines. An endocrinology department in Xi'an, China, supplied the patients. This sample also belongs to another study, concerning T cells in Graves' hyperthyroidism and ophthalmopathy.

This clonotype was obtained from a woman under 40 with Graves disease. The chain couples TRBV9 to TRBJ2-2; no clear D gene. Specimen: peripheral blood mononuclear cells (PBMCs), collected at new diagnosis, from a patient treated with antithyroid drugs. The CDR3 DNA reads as TGTGCCAGCAGCGTAGCTAATACGAACACCGGGGAGCTGTTTTTT. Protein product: CASSVANTNTGELFF.